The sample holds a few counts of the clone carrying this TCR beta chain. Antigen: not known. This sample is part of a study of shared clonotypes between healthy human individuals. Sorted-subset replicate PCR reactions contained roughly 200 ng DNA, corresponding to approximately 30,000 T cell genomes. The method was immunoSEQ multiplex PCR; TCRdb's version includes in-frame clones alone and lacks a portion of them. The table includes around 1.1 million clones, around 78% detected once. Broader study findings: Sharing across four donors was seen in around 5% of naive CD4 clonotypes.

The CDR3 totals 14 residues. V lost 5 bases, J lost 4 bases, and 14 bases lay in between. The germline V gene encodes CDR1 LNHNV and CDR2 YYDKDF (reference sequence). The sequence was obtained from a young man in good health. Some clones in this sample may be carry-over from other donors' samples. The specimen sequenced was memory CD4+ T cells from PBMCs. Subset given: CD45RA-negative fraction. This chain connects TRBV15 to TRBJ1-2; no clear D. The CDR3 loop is CATSLRRAGYGYTF. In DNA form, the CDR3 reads TGTGCCACCAGCCTGAGACGCGCAGGCTATGGCTACACCTTC.